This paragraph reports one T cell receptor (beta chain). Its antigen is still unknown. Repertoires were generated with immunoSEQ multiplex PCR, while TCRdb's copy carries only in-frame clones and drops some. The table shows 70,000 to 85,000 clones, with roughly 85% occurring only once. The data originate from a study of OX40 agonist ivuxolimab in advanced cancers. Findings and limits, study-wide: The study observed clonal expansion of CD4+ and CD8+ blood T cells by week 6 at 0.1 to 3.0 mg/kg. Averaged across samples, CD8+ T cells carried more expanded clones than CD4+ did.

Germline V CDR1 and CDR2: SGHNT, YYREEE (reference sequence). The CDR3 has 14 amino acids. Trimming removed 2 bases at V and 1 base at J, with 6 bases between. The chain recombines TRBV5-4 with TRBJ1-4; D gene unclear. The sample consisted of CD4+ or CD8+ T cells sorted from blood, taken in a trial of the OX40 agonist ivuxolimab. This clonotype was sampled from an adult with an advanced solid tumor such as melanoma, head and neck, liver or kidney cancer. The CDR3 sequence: CASSFERTNEKLFF. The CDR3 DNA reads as TGTGCCAGCAGCTTTGAACGAACTAATGAAAAACTGTTTTTT.